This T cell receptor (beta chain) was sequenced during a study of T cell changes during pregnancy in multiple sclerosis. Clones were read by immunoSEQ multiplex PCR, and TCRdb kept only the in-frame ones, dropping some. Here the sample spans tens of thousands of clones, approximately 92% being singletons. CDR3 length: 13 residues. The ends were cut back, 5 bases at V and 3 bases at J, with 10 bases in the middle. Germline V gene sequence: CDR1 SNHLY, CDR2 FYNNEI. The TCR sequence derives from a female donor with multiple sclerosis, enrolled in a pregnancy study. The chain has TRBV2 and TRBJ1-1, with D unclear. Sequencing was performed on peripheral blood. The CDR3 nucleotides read TGTGCCAGCAGTAATGACGGATACACTGAAGCTTTCTTT. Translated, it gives CASSNDGYTEAFF.